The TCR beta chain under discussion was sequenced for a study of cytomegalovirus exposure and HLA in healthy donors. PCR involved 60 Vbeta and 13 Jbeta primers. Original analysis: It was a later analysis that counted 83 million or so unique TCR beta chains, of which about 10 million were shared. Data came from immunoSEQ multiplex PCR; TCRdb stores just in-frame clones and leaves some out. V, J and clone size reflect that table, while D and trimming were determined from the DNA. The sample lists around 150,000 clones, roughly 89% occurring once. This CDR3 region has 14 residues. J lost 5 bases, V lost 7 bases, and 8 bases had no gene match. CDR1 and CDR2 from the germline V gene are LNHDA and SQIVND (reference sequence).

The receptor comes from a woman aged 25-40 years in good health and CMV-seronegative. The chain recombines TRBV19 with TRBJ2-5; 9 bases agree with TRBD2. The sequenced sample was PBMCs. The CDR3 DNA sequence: TGTGCCAGTAATCGAGCGGGGGGCCCGGAGACCCAGTACTTC. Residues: CASNRAGGPETQYF.